This TCR beta chain was found in a study of blood T cell repertoires in COVID-19. Study-level background: COVID-19 samples from acute and convalescent phases originated in the United States, Italy and Spain. T cells, B-cell-depleted T cells, or PBMCs provided the cDNA or gDNA that served as material.

Original handling: Reference gene primers were amplified, and this amplification served to estimate nucleated cell counts. Clones were read by immunoSEQ multiplex PCR, and TCRdb kept only the in-frame ones, dropping some. V and J calls plus clone size are reproduced from that table; the DNA served to infer D and trimming. The repertoire holds approximately 300,000 clones, with approximately 86% as singletons. This CDR3 is 16 amino acids long. From germline, CDR1 is LGHDT and CDR2 YNNKEL (reference sequence). V was pared by 1 base and J by 4 bases, with 17 bases between. This TCR derives from a young man with active or convalescent COVID-19. J is TRBJ2-7 and V is TRBV3-1 (or the pseudogene TRBV3-2), with unresolved D. Sequencing was carried out using peripheral blood. CDR3 protein: CASSQGPVVSSYEQYF. For the CDR3, the DNA is TGTGCCAGCAGCCAAGGCCCGGTCGTAAGTAGTTACGAGCAGTACTTC.